Listed below are T cell receptor beta chains from one sample, sequenced in a study of blood T cell repertoires in COVID-19. Clones were sequenced by immunoSEQ multiplex PCR, and TCRdb holds only the in-frame ones, with some missing. The sample consists of 130,000 to 150,000 clones, under 85% of them appearing once. The sequenced sample consisted of peripheral blood. The origin of the receptors is a human donor in a cohort sampled during active COVID-19. Each CDR3 is given with its conserved first and last residue. Each record gives: D gene, J gene, clone size, V gene, CDR3 protein, CDR3 DNA. A D gene is named only where the DNA matches it firmly. For some rows the clone size is stated as once, few or many, or as a class when expanded; others skip it.

D: TRBD1; J: TRBJ1-1; size: NA; V: TRBV7-3; CDR3: CASSFTGDTNTEAFF; DNA: TGTGCCAGCAGCTTCACAGGGGACACCAACACTGAAGCTTTCTTT
D: TRBD1; J: TRBJ2-2; size: NA; V: TRBV28; CDR3: CASSEGQAKGELFF; DNA: TGTGCCAGCAGTGAGGGACAGGCAAAAGGGGAGCTGTTTTTT
D: TRBD2; J: TRBJ2-1; size: NA; V: TRBV5-6; CDR3: CASRGGLAGEWNEQFF; DNA: TGTGCCAGCAGGGGAGGACTAGCTGGAGAGTGGAATGAGCAGTTCTTC
D: NA; J: TRBJ2-2; size: once; V: TRBV3-1/TRBV3-2; CDR3: CASSQAAGESSTGELFF; DNA: TGTGCCAGCAGCCAAGCTGCAGGGGAGTCTTCCACCGGGGAGCTGTTTTTT
D: NA; J: TRBJ2-5; size: NA; V: TRBV19; CDR3: CASSPREEGGETQYF; DNA: TGTGCCAGTAGCCCGAGGGAGGAGGGAGGAGAGACCCAGTACTTC
D: NA; J: TRBJ1-4; size: NA; V: TRBV5-1; CDR3: CASSTGSGGNEKLFF; DNA: TGCGCCAGCAGCACTGGTTCTGGGGGCAATGAAAAACTGTTTTTT
D: NA; J: TRBJ2-7; size: NA; V: TRBV5-5; CDR3: CASSLDRGGGQYF; DNA: TGTGCCAGCAGCTTGGATCGCGGGGGCGGGCAGTACTTC
D: NA; J: TRBJ2-7; size: few; V: TRBV27; CDR3: CASSSPRTGRTYEQYF; DNA: TGTGCCAGCAGTTCACCCCGCACAGGAAGAACCTACGAGCAGTACTTC
D: NA; J: TRBJ2-5; size: NA; V: TRBV11-3; CDR3: CASSLNRVETQYF; DNA: TGTGCCAGCAGCCTCAACAGGGTCGAGACCCAGTACTTC
D: NA; J: TRBJ1-2; size: NA; V: TRBV7-2; CDR3: CASSPGGSDYGYTF; DNA: TGTGCCAGCAGCCCGGGGGGGAGCGACTATGGCTACACCTTC
D: NA; J: TRBJ2-1; size: NA; V: TRBV4-3; CDR3: CASSQAVDFVQNEQFF; DNA: TGCGCCAGCAGCCAAGCCGTCGACTTCGTCCAGAATGAGCAGTTCTTC
D: NA; J: TRBJ2-1; size: NA; V: TRBV9; CDR3: CASSPRGISYNEQFF; DNA: TGTGCCAGCAGCCCAAGGGGGATCTCCTACAATGAGCAGTTCTTC
D: TRBD1; J: TRBJ1-4; size: NA; V: TRBV19; CDR3: CASSIQGAANEKLFF; DNA: TGTGCCAGTAGTATACAGGGGGCAGCTAATGAAAAACTGTTTTTT
D: TRBD1; J: TRBJ1-1; size: few; V: TRBV6-5; CDR3: CASSRGTDTEAFF; DNA: TGTGCCAGCAGTCGGGGGACAGACACTGAAGCTTTCTTT
D: NA; J: TRBJ2-2; size: NA; V: TRBV19; CDR3: CASSGTSTGELFF; DNA: TGTGCCAGTAGCGGGACATCCACCGGGGAGCTGTTTTTT
D: NA; J: TRBJ2-3; size: once; V: TRBV7-3; CDR3: CASSPSTDTQYF; DNA: TGTGCCAGCAGCCCGAGCACAGATACGCAGTATTTT
D: TRBD2; J: TRBJ2-3; size: NA; V: TRBV9; CDR3: CASSGKAGGLTDTQYF; DNA: TGTGCCAGCAGCGGAAAAGCGGGGGGGCTTACAGATACGCAGTATTTT
D: NA; J: TRBJ2-1; size: NA; V: TRBV7-8; CDR3: CASSSPRGGRNEQFF; DNA: TGTGCCAGCAGCTCACCCAGAGGGGGACGGAATGAGCAGTTCTTC
D: TRBD1; J: TRBJ2-7; size: NA; V: TRBV28; CDR3: CASSSTGGGSYEQYF; DNA: TGTGCCAGCAGTTCGACAGGGGGAGGTTCCTACGAGCAGTACTTC
D: NA; J: TRBJ1-6; size: NA; V: TRBV6-6; CDR3: CASSNSRNPYPLHF; DNA: TGTGCCAGCAGTAACTCCAGGAACCCTTATCCCCTCCACTTT
D: NA; J: TRBJ1-3; size: NA; V: TRBV12-3/TRBV12-4; CDR3: CASSFPVGNTIYF; DNA: TGTGCCAGCAGTTTTCCGGTTGGAAACACCATATATTTT
D: TRBD2; J: TRBJ2-3; size: NA; V: TRBV3-1/TRBV3-2; CDR3: CASSQDRLAGTDTQYF; DNA: TGTGCCAGCAGCCAAGACCGATTAGCGGGGACAGATACGCAGTATTTT
D: NA; J: TRBJ2-3; size: NA; V: TRBV19; CDR3: CASSEMRGWTDTQYF; DNA: TGTGCCAGTAGCGAGATGAGGGGGTGGACAGATACGCAGTATTTT
D: TRBD1; J: TRBJ1-5; size: NA; V: TRBV4-1; CDR3: CASSQAFRQGGDQPQHF; DNA: TGCGCCAGCAGCCAAGCTTTTCGACAGGGGGGCGATCAGCCCCAGCATTTT
D: NA; J: TRBJ2-1; size: NA; V: TRBV19; CDR3: CASSIKEGAFYNEQFF; DNA: TGTGCCAGTAGTATAAAGGAGGGGGCATTCTACAATGAGCAGTTCTTC
D: TRBD1; J: TRBJ2-7; size: NA; V: TRBV6-1; CDR3: CASSAAAGTAINEQYF; DNA: TGTGCCAGCAGTGCCGCCGCCGGGACAGCAATTAACGAGCAGTACTTC
D: TRBD2; J: TRBJ2-6; size: once; V: TRBV6-2/TRBV6-3; CDR3: CASSWGGSGANVLTF; DNA: TGTGCCAGCAGTTGGGGGGGCTCTGGGGCCAACGTCCTGACTTTC